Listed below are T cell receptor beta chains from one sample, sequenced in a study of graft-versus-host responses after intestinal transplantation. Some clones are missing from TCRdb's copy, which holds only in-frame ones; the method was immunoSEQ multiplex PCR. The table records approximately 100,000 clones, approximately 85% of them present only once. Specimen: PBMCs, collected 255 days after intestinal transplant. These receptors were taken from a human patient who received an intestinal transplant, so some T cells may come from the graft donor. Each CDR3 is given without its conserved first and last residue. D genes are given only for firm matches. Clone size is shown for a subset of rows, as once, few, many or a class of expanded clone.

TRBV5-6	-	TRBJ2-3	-	ASSERRVSGTDTQY
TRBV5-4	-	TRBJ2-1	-	ASSLGSPGEGYNEQF
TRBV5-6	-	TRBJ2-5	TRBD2	ASSFGGVAGETQY
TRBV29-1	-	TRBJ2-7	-	SVETGIAYEQY
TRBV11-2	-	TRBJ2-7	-	ASSLGGAEQY
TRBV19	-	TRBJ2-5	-	ASSIRGSNQETQY
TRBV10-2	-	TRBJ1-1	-	ASGRSRNTEAF
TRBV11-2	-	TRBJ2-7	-	ASSLGWGAATYEQY
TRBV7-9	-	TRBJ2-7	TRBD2	ASSLPLAGETSYEQY
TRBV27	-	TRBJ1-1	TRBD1	ASSVSRGRTEAF
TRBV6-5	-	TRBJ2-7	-	ASSYSTQGIYEQY
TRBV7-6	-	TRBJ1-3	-	ASSLERNTIY
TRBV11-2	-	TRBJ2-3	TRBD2	ASSLVASGGYTDTQY
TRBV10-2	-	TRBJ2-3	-	ASRDRSTDTQY
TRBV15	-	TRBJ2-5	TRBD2	ATSRGLAGGPGQETQY
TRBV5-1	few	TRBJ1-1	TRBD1	ASSLIGTEFMNTEAF
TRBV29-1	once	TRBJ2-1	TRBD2	SVEGGGEEQF
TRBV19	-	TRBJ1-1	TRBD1	ASNNVDRGMNTEAF
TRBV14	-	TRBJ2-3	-	ASSQGDRSTDTQY
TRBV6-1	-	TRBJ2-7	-	AISASSEQY
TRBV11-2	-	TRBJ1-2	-	ASTPGQIYYGYT
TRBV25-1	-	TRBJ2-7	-	ASSDWAAPYEQY
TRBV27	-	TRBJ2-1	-	ASSLGGLSYNEQF
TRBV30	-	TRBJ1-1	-	AWTSGAQRNTEAF
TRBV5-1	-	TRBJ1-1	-	ASSLGVGDTEAF
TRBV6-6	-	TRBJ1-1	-	ASSYPEGPMNTEAF
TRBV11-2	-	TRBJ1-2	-	ASSPTPGGQGYT
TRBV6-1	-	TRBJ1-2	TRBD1	ASSAGQGAFGYT
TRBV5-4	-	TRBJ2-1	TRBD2	ASSPGTSGWSNEQF
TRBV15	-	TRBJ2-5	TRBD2	ATSIPGGGPPETQY
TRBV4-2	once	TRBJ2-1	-	ASSQDLVEYNEQF
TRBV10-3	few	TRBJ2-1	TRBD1	AISPGQESNEQF
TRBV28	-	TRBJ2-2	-	ASSRGARTGELF
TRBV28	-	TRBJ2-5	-	ASRPIRQETQY
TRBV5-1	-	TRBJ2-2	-	ASGSEPGELF
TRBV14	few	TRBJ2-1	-	ASSPLAGDNEQF
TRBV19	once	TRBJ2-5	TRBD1	ASSIQGAGKETQY
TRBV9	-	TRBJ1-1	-	ASSVEEGTEAF
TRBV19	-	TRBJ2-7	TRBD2	ASSIGQGLAVYEQY
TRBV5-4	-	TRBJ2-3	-	ASRRLLGAPDTQY
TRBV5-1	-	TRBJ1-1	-	ASSMTVNTEAF
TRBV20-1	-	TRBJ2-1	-	SGGVGEQF
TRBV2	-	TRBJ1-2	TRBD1	ARDRGPNYGYT
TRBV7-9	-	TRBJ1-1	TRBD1	ASSLWAGQGYTEAF
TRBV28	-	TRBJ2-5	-	ASSFRGARETQY
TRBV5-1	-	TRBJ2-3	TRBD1	ASSSPGGADTQY
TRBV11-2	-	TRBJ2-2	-	ASSYDRLHLWELF
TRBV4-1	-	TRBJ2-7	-	ASSQEVGAYLYEQY
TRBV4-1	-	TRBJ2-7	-	ASSHASPSTPYYEQY
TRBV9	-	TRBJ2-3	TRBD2	ASSLQAGGPTDTQY
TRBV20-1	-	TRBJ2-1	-	SAKLYNEQF
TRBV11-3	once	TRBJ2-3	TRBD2	ASSYPAGGGADTQY
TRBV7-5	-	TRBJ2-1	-	ARSLTEFLYNEQF
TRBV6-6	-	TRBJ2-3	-	ASSNLPDTQY
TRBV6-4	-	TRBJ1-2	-	ASSGRQVNYGYT
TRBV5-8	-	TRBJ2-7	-	ASGSGYGRSSYEQY
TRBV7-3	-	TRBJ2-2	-	ASSLSGGAGELF
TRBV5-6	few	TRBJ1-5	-	ASSLGGGSGQPQH
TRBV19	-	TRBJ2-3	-	ASSIDFTDTQY
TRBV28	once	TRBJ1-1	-	ASRSDRVEAF